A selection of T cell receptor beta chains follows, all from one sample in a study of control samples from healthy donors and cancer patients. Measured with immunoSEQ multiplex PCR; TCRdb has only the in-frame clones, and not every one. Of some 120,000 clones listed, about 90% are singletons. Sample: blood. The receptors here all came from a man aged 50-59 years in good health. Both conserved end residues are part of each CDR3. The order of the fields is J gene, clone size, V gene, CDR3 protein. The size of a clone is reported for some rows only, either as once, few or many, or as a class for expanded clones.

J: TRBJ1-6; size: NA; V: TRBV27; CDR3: CASSLLDSPLHF
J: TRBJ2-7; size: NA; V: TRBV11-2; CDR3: CASSLNPRAGLDEQYF
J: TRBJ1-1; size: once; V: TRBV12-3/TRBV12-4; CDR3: CASSFKGNTEAFF
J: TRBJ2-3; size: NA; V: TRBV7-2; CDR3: CASSLVAGGYTDTQYF
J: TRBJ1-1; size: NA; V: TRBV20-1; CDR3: CSASGTPEAFF
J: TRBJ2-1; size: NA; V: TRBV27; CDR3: CASSLSGTTSYNEQFF
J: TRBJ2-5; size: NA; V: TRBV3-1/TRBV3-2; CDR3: CASSQVEGRETQYF
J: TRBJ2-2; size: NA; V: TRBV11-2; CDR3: CASSADRAGELFF
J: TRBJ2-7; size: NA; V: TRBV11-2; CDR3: CASSLVGGASYEQYF
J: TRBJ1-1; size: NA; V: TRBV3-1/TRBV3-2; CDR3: CASSRTRNTEAFF
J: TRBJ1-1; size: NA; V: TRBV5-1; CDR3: CASSLEPGAGTEAFF
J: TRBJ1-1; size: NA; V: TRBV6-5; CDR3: CASSLTDMNTEAFF
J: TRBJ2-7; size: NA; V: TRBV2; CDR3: CASSEGGGWGRTYEQYF
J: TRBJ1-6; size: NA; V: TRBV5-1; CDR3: CASSAGGDAGTNSPLHF
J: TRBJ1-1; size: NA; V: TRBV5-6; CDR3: CASSLGVDTEAFF
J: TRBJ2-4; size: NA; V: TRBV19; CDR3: CASSIRQGISKNIQYF
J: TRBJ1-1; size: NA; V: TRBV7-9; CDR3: CASSLQGQGNTEAFF
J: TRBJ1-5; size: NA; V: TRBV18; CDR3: CASSPPGQPQHF
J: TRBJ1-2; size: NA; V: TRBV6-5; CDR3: CASRGGGANYGYTF
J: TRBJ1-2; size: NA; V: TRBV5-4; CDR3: CASSLGQGESPGYTF
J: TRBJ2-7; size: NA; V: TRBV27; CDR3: CASRGSISSYEQYF
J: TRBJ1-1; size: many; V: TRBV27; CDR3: CASTPGTADTEAFF
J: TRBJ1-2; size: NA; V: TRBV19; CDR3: CASSEWGRDYGYTF
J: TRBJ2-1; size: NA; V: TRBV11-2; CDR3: CASTTLATRGANTEQFF
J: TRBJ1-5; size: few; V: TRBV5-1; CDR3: CASSLGVSGNQPQHF
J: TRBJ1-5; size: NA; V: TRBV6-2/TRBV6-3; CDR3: CASSGRDNSNQPQHF
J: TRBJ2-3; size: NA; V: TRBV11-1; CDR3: CASSFRGTDTQYF
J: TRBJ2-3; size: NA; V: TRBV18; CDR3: CASSPVLGQGSVDTQYF
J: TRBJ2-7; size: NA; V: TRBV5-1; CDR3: CASSLRSESSYEQYF
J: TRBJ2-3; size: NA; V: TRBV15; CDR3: CATSSRQASTDTQYF
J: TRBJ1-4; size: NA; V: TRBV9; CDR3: CASSPRTEGEKLFF
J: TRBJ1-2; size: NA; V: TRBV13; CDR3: CASSQTGFYGYTF
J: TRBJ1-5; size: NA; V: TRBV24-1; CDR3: CATSETGGGRYSNQPQHF
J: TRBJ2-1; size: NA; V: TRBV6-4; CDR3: CASSSTGTNEQFF
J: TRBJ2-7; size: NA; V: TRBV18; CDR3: CASSDDTSYEQYF
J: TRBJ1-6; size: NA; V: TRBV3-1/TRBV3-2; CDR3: CASSQGSQALNSPLHF
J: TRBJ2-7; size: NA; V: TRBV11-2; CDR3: CASSLNSQGYEQYF
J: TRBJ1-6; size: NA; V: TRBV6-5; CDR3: CASRWDSYSPLHF
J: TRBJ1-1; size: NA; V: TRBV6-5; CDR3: CASSLTGNTEAFF
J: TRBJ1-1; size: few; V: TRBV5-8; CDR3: CASSYRDRGTEAFF
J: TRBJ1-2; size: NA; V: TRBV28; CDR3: CASSYRDRGLDGYTF
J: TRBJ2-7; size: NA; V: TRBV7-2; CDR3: CASSSRGQGTYEQYF
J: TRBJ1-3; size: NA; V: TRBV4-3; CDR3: CASSTSSGNTIYF
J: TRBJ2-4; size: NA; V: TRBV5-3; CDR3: CARSFEQLKNIQYF
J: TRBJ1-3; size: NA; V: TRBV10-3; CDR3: CAISADRGQGNTIYF
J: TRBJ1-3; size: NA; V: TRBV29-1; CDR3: CSVVTNSGNTIYF
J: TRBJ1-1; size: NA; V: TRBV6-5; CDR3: CASREFMNTEAFF
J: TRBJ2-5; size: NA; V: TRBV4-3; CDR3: CASSRSSGGGLETQYF
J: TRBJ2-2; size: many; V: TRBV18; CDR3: CASSLGQSSGTGELFF
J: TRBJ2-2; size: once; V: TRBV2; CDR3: CASTDVAGSNTGELFF
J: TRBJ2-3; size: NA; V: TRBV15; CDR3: CATSRLRLPRDTQYF